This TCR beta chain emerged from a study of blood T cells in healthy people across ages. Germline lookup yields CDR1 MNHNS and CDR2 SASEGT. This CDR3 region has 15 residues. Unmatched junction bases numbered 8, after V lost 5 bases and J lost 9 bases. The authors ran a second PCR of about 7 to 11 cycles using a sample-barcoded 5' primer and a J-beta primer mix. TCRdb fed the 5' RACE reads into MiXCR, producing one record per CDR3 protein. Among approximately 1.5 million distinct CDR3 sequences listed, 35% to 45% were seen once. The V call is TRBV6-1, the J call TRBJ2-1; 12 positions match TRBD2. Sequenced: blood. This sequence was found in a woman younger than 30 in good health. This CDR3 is CASSNLAGGPIEQFF. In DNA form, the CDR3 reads TGTGCCAGCAGTAATCTAGCGGGGGGGCCAATTGAGCAGTTCTTC.